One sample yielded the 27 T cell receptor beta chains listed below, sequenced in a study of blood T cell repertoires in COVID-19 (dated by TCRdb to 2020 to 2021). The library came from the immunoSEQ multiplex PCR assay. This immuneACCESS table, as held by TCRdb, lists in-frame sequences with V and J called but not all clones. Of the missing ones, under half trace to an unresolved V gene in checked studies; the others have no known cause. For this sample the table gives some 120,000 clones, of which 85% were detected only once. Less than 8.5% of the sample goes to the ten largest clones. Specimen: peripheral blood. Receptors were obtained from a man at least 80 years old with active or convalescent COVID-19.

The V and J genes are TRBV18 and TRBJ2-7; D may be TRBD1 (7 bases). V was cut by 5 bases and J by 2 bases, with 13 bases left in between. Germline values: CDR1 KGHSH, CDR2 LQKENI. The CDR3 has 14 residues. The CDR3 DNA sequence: TGTGCCAGCTCAGGCGGGACAGCCCCCTACGAGCAGTACTTC. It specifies CASSGGTAPYEQYF.

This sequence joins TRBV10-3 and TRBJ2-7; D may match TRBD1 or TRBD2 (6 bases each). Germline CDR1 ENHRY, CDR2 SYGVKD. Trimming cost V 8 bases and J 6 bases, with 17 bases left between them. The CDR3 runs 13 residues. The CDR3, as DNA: TGTGCCATCGGTGGGGGGCCGCTCGCCGAGCAGTACTTC. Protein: CAIGGGPLAEQYF.

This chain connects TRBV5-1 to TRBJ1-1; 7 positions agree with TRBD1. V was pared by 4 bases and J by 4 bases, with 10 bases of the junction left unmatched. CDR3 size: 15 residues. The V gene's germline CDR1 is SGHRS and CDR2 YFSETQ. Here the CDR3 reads CASSVTATGTTEAFF. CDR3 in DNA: TGCGCCAGCAGCGTGACCGCGACAGGGACCACTGAAGCTTTCTTT.

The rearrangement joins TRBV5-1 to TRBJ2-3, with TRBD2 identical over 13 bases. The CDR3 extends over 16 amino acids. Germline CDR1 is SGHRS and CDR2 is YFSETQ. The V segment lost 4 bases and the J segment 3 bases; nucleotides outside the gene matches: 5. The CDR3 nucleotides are TGCGCCAGCAGCCCACGGACTAGCGGGGGAACAGATACGCAGTATTTT. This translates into CASSPRTSGGTDTQYF.

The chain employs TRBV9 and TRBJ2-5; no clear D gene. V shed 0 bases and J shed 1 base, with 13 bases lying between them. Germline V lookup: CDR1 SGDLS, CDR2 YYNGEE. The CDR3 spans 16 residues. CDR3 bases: TGTGCCAGCAGCGTAGTAGGCAGGTTTGGCCAAGAGACCCAGTACTTC. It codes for CASSVVGRFGQETQYF.

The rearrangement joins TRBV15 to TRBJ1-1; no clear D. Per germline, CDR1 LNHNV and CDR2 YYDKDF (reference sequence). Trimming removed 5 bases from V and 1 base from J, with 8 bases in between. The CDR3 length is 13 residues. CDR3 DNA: TGTGCCACCAGCGCCCAGGAGAACACTGAAGCTTTCTTT. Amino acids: CATSAQENTEAFF.

The DNA for the CDR3 is TGTGCCAGCAGTCTTAGGGAGGGGTCCTTTCAAGAGACCCAGTACTTC. Translation: CASSLREGSFQETQYF. The rearrangement joins TRBV7-2 to TRBJ2-5; TRBD2 agrees at 7 bases. With 6 bases clipped from V and 2 bases from J, the junction kept 12 bases outside the gene matches. The CDR3 covers 16 residues. Germline lookup yields CDR1 SGHTA and CDR2 FQGNSA.

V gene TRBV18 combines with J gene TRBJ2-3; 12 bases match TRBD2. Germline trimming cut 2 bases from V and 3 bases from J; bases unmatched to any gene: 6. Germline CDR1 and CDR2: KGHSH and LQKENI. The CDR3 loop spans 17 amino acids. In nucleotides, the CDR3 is TGTGCCAGCTCACCAAGGACTAGCGGGATAAGAACAGATACGCAGTATTTT. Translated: CASSPRTSGIRTDTQYF.

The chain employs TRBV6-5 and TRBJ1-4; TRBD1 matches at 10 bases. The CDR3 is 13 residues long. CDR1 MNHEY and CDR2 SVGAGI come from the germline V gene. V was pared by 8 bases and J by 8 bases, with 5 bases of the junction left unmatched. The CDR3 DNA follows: TGTGCCAGCGCACGGGACAGGGGCGAAAAACTGTTTTTT. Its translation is CASARDRGEKLFF.

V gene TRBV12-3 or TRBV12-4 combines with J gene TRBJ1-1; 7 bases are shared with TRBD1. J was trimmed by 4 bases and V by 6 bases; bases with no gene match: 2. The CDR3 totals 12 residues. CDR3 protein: CASRSGGTEAFF. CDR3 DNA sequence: TGTGCCAGCAGATCAGGGGGCACTGAAGCTTTCTTT.

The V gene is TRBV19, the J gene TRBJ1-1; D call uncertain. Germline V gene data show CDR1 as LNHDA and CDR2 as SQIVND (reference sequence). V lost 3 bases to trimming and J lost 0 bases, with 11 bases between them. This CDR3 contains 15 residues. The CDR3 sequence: CASSMGNGVNTEAFF. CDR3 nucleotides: TGTGCCAGTAGTATGGGCAACGGGGTGAACACTGAAGCTTTCTTT.

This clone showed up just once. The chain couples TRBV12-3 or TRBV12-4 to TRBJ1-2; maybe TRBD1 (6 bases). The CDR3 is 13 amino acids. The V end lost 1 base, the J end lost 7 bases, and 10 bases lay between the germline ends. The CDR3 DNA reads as TGTGCCAGCAGTTTAGAACAGGGCGGTGGCTACACCTTC. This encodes CASSLEQGGGYTF.

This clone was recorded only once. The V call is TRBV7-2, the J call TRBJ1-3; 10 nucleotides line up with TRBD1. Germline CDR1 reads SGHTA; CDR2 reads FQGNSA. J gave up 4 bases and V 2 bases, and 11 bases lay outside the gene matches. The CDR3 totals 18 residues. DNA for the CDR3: TGTGCCAGCAGCTTATTTCTGCGGGGACAGGGGCTCGGAAACACCATATATTTT. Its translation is CASSLFLRGQGLGNTIYF. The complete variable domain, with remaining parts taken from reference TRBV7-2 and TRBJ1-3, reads GAGVSQSPSNKVTEKGKDVELRCDPISGHTALYWYRQSLGQGLEFLIYFQGNSAPDKSGLPSDRFSAERTGGSVSTLTIQRTQQEDSAVYLCASSLFLRGQGLGNTIYFGEGSWLTVV.

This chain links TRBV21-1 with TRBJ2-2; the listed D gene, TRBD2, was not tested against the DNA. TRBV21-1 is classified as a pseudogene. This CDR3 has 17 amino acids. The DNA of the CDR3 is TGTGCCAGCAGCAAAGAAACGTCAGCGCTCGAACCCGGGGAGCTGTTTTTT. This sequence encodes CASSKETSALEPGELFF.

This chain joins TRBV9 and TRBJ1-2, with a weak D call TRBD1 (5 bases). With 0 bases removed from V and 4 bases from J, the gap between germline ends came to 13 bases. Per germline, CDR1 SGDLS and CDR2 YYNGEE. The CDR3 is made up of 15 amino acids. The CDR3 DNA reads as TGTGCCAGCAGCGTAGGAGTCAGGGTATCCTATGGCTACACCTTC. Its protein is CASSVGVRVSYGYTF.

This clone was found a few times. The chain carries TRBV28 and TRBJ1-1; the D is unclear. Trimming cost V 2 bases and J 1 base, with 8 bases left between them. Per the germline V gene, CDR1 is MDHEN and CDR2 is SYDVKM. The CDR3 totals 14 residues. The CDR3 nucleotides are TGTGCCAGCAGTTTAGAGGGTGGGAACACTGAAGCTTTCTTT. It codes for CASSLEGGNTEAFF. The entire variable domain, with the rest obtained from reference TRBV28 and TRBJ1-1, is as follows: DVKVTQSSRYLVKRTGEKVFLECVQDMDHENMFWYRQDPGLGLRLIYFSYDVKMKEKGDIPEGYSVSREKKERFSLILESASTNQTSMYLCASSLEGGNTEAFFGQGTRLTVV.

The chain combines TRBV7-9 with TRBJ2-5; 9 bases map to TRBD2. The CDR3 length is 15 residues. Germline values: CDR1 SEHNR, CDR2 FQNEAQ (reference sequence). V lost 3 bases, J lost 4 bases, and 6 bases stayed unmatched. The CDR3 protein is CASSFPDSGRETQYF. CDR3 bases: TGTGCCAGCAGCTTCCCCGATAGCGGGAGAGAGACCCAGTACTTC.

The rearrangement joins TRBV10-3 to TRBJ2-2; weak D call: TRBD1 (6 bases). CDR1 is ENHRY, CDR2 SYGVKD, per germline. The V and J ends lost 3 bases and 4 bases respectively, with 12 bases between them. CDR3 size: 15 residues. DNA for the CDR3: TGTGCCATCAGTGAAGGCAGGGGCGGCACCGGGGAGCTGTTTTTT. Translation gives CAISEGRGGTGELFF.

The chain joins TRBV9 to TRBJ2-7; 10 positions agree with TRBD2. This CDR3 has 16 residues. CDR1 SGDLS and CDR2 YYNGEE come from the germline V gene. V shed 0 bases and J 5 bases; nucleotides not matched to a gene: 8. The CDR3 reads CASSVAASGSMHEQYF. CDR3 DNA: TGTGCCAGCAGCGTAGCAGCTAGCGGGAGTATGCACGAGCAGTACTTC.

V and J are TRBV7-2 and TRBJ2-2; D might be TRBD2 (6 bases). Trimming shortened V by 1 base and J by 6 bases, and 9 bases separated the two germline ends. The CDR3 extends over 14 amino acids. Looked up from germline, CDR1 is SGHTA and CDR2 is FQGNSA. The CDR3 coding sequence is TGTGCCAGCAGCTTAGTAGGAGGGGCCGGGGAGCTGTTTTTT. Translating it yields CASSLVGGAGELFF. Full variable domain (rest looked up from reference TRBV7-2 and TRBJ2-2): GAGVSQSPSNKVTEKGKDVELRCDPISGHTALYWYRQSLGQGLEFLIYFQGNSAPDKSGLPSDRFSAERTGGSVSTLTIQRTQQEDSAVYLCASSLVGGAGELFFGEGSRLTVL.

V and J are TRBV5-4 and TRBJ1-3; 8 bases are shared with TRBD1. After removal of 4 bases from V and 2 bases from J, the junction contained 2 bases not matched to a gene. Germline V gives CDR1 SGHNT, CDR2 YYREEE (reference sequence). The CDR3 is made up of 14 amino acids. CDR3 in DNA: TGTGCCAGCAGCCCGACAGGGGCTGGAAACACCATATATTTT. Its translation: CASSPTGAGNTIYF.

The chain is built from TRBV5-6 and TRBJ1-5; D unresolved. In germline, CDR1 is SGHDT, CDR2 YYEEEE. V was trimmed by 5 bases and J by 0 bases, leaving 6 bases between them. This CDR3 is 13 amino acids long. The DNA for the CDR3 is TGTGCCAGCAGTTCTTATAGCAATCAGCCCCAGCATTTT. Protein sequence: CASSSYSNQPQHF.

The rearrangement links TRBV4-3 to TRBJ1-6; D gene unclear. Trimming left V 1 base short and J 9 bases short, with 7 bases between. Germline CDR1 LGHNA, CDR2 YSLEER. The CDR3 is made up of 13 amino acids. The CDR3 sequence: CASSQGRGSPLHF. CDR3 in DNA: TGCGCCAGCAGCCAAGGGCGGGGTTCACCCCTCCACTTT.

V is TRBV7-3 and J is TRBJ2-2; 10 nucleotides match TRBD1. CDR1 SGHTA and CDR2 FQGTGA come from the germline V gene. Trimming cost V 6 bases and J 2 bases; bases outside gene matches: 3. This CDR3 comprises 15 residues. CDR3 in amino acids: CASSRTGGNTGELFF. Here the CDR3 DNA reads TGTGCCAGCAGTCGGACAGGGGGAAACACCGGGGAGCTGTTTTTT.

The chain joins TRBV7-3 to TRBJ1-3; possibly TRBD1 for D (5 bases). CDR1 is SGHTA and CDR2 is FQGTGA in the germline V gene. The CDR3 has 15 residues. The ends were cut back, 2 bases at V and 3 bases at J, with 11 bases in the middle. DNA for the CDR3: TGTGCCAGCAGCTTAGGGTCAGGGCTTGGAAACACCATATATTTT. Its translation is CASSLGSGLGNTIYF. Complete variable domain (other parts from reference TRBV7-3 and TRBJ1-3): GAGVSQTPSNKVTEKGKYVELRCDPISGHTALYWYRQSLGQGPEFLIYFQGTGAADDSGLPNDRFFAVRPEGSVSTLKIQRTERGDSAVYLCASSLGSGLGNTIYFGEGSWLTVV.

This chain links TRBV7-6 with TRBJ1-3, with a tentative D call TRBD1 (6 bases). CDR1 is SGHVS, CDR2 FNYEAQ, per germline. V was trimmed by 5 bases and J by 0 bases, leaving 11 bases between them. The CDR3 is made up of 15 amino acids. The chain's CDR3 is CASSPGVGSGNTIYF. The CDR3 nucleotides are TGTGCCAGCAGCCCAGGGGTGGGCTCTGGAAACACCATATATTTT. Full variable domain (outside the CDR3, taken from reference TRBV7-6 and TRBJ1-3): GAGVSQSPRYKVTKRGQDVALRCDPISGHVSLYWYRQALGQGPEFLTYFNYEAQQDKSGLPNDRFSAERPEGSISTLTIQRTEQRDSAMYRCASSPGVGSGNTIYFGEGSWLTVV.

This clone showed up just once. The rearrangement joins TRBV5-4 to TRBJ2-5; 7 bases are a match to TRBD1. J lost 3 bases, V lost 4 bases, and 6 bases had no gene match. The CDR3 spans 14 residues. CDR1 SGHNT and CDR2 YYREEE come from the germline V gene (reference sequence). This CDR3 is CASSNIGQEETQYF. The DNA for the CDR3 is TGTGCCAGCAGCAACATAGGACAGGAAGAGACCCAGTACTTC.